This is a list of T cell receptor beta chains from one sample in a study of T cells in Graves' hyperthyroidism and ophthalmopathy. TCRdb redid the calling of the multiplex PCR reads with MiXCR, one entry per CDR3 protein. This table holds about 420,000 distinct CDR3 sequences, 15% to 18% found once. The sample taken for sequencing was blood. Receptor source: a young woman with Graves' hyperthyroidism. Both conserved end residues are part of each CDR3. D genes are given only for firm matches. Clone size is stated in some rows and not others, as once, few, many or a class when expanded.

v_gene: TRBV6-1
abundance: many
len: 12
j_gene: TRBJ1-1
d_gene: -
CDR3nt: TGTGCCAGCACCAGGGAGGGACCTGAAGCTTTCTTT
CDR3aa: CASTREGPEAFF

v_gene: TRBV5-1
abundance: many
len: 16
j_gene: TRBJ2-1
d_gene: -
CDR3nt: TGCGCCAGCAGCCCCCGGGGGCAAAACTCCTACAATGAGCAGTTCTTC
CDR3aa: CASSPRGQNSYNEQFF

v_gene: TRBV3-1
abundance: -
len: 12
j_gene: TRBJ1-4
d_gene: -
CDR3nt: TGTGCCAGCAGCCAAGAGAGGGAAAAACTGTTTTTT
CDR3aa: CASSQEREKLFF

v_gene: TRBV10-3
abundance: few
len: 15
j_gene: TRBJ2-7
d_gene: -
CDR3nt: TGTGCCATCAGTGCAATAACAGGGTACTCCTACGAGCAGTACTTC
CDR3aa: CAISAITGYSYEQYF

v_gene: TRBV3-1
abundance: -
len: 17
j_gene: TRBJ2-3
d_gene: -
CDR3nt: TGTGCCAGCAGCCAAGTACCCCGGGACGGAGGCACAGATACGCAGTATTTT
CDR3aa: CASSQVPRDGGTDTQYF

v_gene: TRBV7-2
abundance: few
len: 18
j_gene: TRBJ1-6
d_gene: TRBD1
CDR3nt: TGTGCCAGCAGCTTAGAAAGACAGGGAGCCTCCTATAATTCACCCCTCCACTTT
CDR3aa: CASSLERQGASYNSPLHF

v_gene: TRBV30
abundance: many
len: 13
j_gene: TRBJ1-1
d_gene: -
CDR3nt: TGTGCCTGGACTGACACCCGGAACACTGAAGCTTTCTTT
CDR3aa: CAWTDTRNTEAFF

v_gene: TRBV2
abundance: many
len: 10
j_gene: TRBJ2-7
d_gene: -
CDR3nt: TGTGCCAGCAGTTCTTTGGGGCAGTACTTC
CDR3aa: CASSSLGQYF

v_gene: TRBV29-1
abundance: many
len: 14
j_gene: TRBJ2-7
d_gene: -
CDR3nt: TGCAGCGTTGAAGAGGGGATGAACAGCGACGAGCAGTACTTC
CDR3aa: CSVEEGMNSDEQYF

v_gene: TRBV7-9
abundance: many
len: 15
j_gene: TRBJ2-5
d_gene: -
CDR3nt: TGTGCCAGCAGCCCATCAGGGGGGGTCCGAGAGACCCAGTACTTC
CDR3aa: CASSPSGGVRETQYF

v_gene: TRBV2
abundance: many
len: 15
j_gene: TRBJ2-2
d_gene: -
CDR3nt: TGTGCCAGCAGCGAAAGTCGCGCGAACACCGGGGAGCTGTTTTTT
CDR3aa: CASSESRANTGELFF

v_gene: TRBV24-1
abundance: -
len: 13
j_gene: TRBJ2-5
d_gene: -
CDR3nt: TGTGCCACCAGTGATTTAACGAAAGAGACCCAGTACTTC
CDR3aa: CATSDLTKETQYF

v_gene: TRBV6-1
abundance: -
len: 15
j_gene: TRBJ2-7
d_gene: TRBD1
CDR3nt: TGTGCCAGCAGCCGCTCGGGACAGGGGGAGCGCGAGCAGTACTTC
CDR3aa: CASSRSGQGEREQYF

v_gene: TRBV29-1
abundance: many
len: 15
j_gene: TRBJ2-1
d_gene: TRBD1
CDR3nt: TGCAGCGCTCGACCGACAGGGGGCTTCTACAATGAGCAGTTCTTC
CDR3aa: CSARPTGGFYNEQFF

v_gene: TRBV20-1
abundance: many
len: 15
j_gene: TRBJ2-1
d_gene: -
CDR3nt: TGCAGTGCCCGGAGAGGCGGGGTCTCCTACAATGAGCAGTTCTTC
CDR3aa: CSARRGGVSYNEQFF

v_gene: TRBV7-9
abundance: many
len: 12
j_gene: TRBJ2-1
d_gene: -
CDR3nt: TGTGCCAGCAGCTTTTCCCACAATGAGCAGTTCTTC
CDR3aa: CASSFSHNEQFF

v_gene: TRBV10-3
abundance: many
len: 14
j_gene: TRBJ1-6
d_gene: TRBD1
CDR3nt: TGTGCCATCAGTGTCGGGACAGGGAGTTCACCCCTCCACTTT
CDR3aa: CAISVGTGSSPLHF

v_gene: TRBV5-1
abundance: many
len: 18
j_gene: TRBJ2-1
d_gene: -
CDR3nt: TGCGCCAGCACCTTATTAAGATATAGCGGCTCCTCCTACAATGAGCAGTTCTTC
CDR3aa: CASTLLRYSGSSYNEQFF

v_gene: TRBV11-2
abundance: many
len: 15
j_gene: TRBJ2-1
d_gene: -
CDR3nt: TGTGCCAGCAGCGGGACTGACGTTTACTACAATGAGCAGTTCTTC
CDR3aa: CASSGTDVYYNEQFF

v_gene: TRBV7-9
abundance: -
len: 13
j_gene: TRBJ2-1
d_gene: -
CDR3nt: TGTGCCAGCACCCGGGACGCTTACAATGAGCAGTTCTTC
CDR3aa: CASTRDAYNEQFF

v_gene: TRBV14
abundance: -
len: 15
j_gene: TRBJ2-3
d_gene: -
CDR3nt: TGTGCCAGCAGCCCCCGAGGGGTCAGCACAGATACGCAGTATTTT
CDR3aa: CASSPRGVSTDTQYF

v_gene: TRBV4-1
abundance: -
len: 13
j_gene: TRBJ1-6
d_gene: -
CDR3nt: TGCGCCAGCAGCCGAGACAGTTATTCACCCCTCCACTTT
CDR3aa: CASSRDSYSPLHF